The sequence of this T cell receptor (beta chain) was determined in a study of blood T cells in healthy people across ages. A second PCR of roughly 7 to 11 cycles used a sample-barcoded 5' primer and a J-beta primer mix. TCRdb recomputed calls from the 5' RACE reads with MiXCR, one row per CDR3 protein. The data hold around 1.7 million distinct CDR3 sequences, with approximately 30% observed a single time. This clonotype was found a few times. RNA extraction gave at least 5 micrograms of total RNA per sample. The sample comprised blood. This TCR was recovered from a woman aged 30 to 39 in good health.

CDR3 protein: CASSQEMKSTDTQYF. The CDR3, as DNA: TGTGCCAGCAGCCAGGAGATGAAGAGCACAGATACGCAGTACTTC. The chain recombines TRBV14 with TRBJ2-4; no definite D call. The germline V gene encodes CDR1 SGHDN and CDR2 FVKESK. The CDR3 has 15 residues. V was clipped by 3 bases and J by 13 bases, with 22 bases between them.